A single sample is the source of the 29 T cell receptor beta chains below, sequenced in a study of spatial heterogeneity in lung cancer. From the 5' RACE reads, TCRdb called clonotypes with MiXCR, one entry per CDR3 protein. The data contain more than 900 distinct CDR3 sequences, about an eighth of them singletons. As for time point: sample taken at primary tumor resection. Source: normal lung tissue next to the tumor, taken at surgery. The source of these receptors is a female donor with early-stage non-small cell lung cancer.

This clonotype was seen a few times. This beta chain represents an off-target read in a library built for alpha chains; its size is of limited meaning. V is TRBV5-1 and J is TRBJ2-1; D might be TRBD2 (6 bases). Germline V gene sequence: CDR1 SGHRS, CDR2 YFSETQ. CDR3 length equals 15 residues. Trimming pared 2 bases from V and 3 bases from J, leaving 12 bases between. The CDR3: CASSFNGGNYNEQFF. The DNA for the CDR3 is TGCGCCAGCAGCTTTAATGGGGGGAACTACAATGAGCAGTTCTTC.

In this sample, this clonotype is large. A library made for alpha chains picked up this beta chain off target, so its size means little. This chain joins TRBV7-8 and TRBJ2-5; 9 bases align to TRBD1. The CDR3 is 16 residues long. Germline-derived CDR1 and CDR2 are SGHVS and FQNEAQ. The V segment lost 5 bases and the J segment 5 bases; nucleotides outside the gene matches: 12. The CDR3 protein is CASSETGTGWGETQYF. In DNA, the CDR3 is TGTGCCAGCAGCGAGACCGGGACAGGGTGGGGGGAGACCCAGTACTTC.

As concerns this clonotype: This beta chain represents an off-target read in a library built for alpha chains; its size is of limited meaning. CDR3 amino acids: CASKGAGGSYNEQFF. The CDR3 nucleotides are TGTGCCAGCAAAGGGGCCGGGGGCTCCTACAATGAGCAGTTCTTC. This sequence joins TRBV7-2 and TRBJ2-1, with D possibly TRBD2 on 6 matching bases. The V and J ends lost 7 bases and 0 bases respectively, with 13 bases between them. Germline CDR1 SGHTA, CDR2 FQGNSA. The CDR3 contains 15 residues.

With regard to this clonotype: This beta chain is an unintended read in a library built for alpha chains; its size means little. V is TRBV30 and J is TRBJ2-4; TRBD1 might be the D (6 bases). The CDR3 is made up of 13 amino acids. Trimming stripped 4 bases from V and 1 base from J, with 8 bases between. Germline V CDR1 and CDR2: GTSNPN, SVGIG (reference sequence). CDR3 loop: CAWNREAKNIQYF. The CDR3 nucleotides read TGTGCCTGGAACAGGGAGGCCAAAAACATTCAGTACTTC.

Concerning this clonotype itself: This beta chain is a stray read from a library made for alpha chains; its abundance is not meaningful. The chain links TRBV5-4 to TRBJ2-5; D call uncertain. Germline V gene sequence: CDR1 SGHNT, CDR2 YYREEE (reference sequence). The V and J ends lost 7 bases and 5 bases respectively, with 9 bases between them. The CDR3 length is 11 residues. DNA of the CDR3: TGTGCCAGCTCGGTGGGCGAGACCCAGTACTTC. Amino acids: CASSVGETQYF.

This clonotype is labeled as large. This beta chain is a stray sequence in a library constructed for alpha chains; its clone size is not meaningful. The V call is TRBV12-3 or TRBV12-4, the J call TRBJ2-1; TRBD1 is a possible D gene (5 bases). Trimming took 6 bases from V and 0 from J, leaving 9 bases between them. This CDR3 comprises 14 residues. The CDR3 reads CASRDTVSYNEQFF. The CDR3 region has the DNA TGTGCCAGCAGGGACACCGTCTCCTACAATGAGCAGTTCTTC.

Relative to its sample, this clonotype is medium-sized. The library was prepared for alpha chains; this beta chain is a stray read, so its frequency means little. The V and J genes are TRBV5-5 and TRBJ2-1; weak D call: TRBD2 (5 bases). The CDR3 loop spans 16 amino acids. Trimming shortened V by 6 bases and J by 3 bases, and 19 bases separated the two germline ends. Germline-derived CDR1 and CDR2 are SGHKS and YYEKEE (reference sequence). The CDR3 loop is CASTTTDWISYNEQFF. The CDR3 coding sequence is TGTGCCAGCACCACAACGGACTGGATAAGCTACAATGAGCAGTTCTTC. Full variable domain (missing parts from reference TRBV5-5 and TRBJ2-1): DAGVTQSPTHLIKTRGQQVTLRCSPISGHKSVSWYQQVLGQGPQFIFQYYEKEERGRGNFPDRFSARQFPNYSSELNVNALLLGDSALYLCASTTTDWISYNEQFFGPGTRLTVL.

This clonotype is large (0.1 to 1%) by share. The library was designed around alpha chains, so this beta chain is a stray read whose abundance carries little weight. The chain links TRBV11-2 to TRBJ2-2; tentative D call: TRBD2 (5 bases). Germline lookup yields CDR1 SGHAT and CDR2 FQNNGV. Deletions cut 1 base from V and 6 bases from J, with 9 bases between. This CDR3 region has 14 residues. The CDR3: CASSLGLAPGELFF. CDR3 nucleotides: TGTGCCAGCAGCTTAGGCCTAGCCCCCGGGGAGCTGTTTTTT.

Concerning this clonotype itself: The library was built for alpha chains, so this beta chain is an off-target read and its size means little. CDR3 in amino acids: CASSFSYNEKLFF. The DNA of the CDR3 is TGTGCCAGCAGCTTCTCCTATAATGAAAAACTGTTTTTT. The chain has TRBV7-2 and TRBJ1-4; the D is unclear. Germline V gene lookup returns CDR1 SGHTA and CDR2 FQGNSA. This CDR3 has 13 residues. V was cut by 3 bases and J by 4 bases, with 6 bases left in between.

In this sample, this clonotype turned up a few times. As an off-target read in a library built for alpha chains, this beta chain has a frequency of little significance. This rearrangement joins TRBV19 to TRBJ1-4; 7 nucleotides line up with TRBD1. This CDR3 spans 15 amino acids. J was trimmed by 5 bases and V by 3 bases; bases with no gene match: 6. The germline V gene encodes CDR1 LNHDA and CDR2 SQIVND (reference sequence). As DNA, the CDR3 is TGTGCCAGTAGTATTCTCGACAGGGAGAATGAAAAACTGTTTTTT. Its protein is CASSILDRENEKLFF.

Concerning this clonotype itself: A much larger clone sits a single nucleotide away, making a read error possible. This beta chain slipped into a library made for alpha chains as a stray read, so its size is not meaningful. The chain carries TRBV3-1 and TRBJ2-2; D not resolved. There are 13 residues in the CDR3. Germline lookup yields CDR1 LGHDT and CDR2 YNNKEL (reference sequence). V was shortened by 10 bases and J by 3 bases, with 12 bases between the two germline ends. CDR3 coding DNA: TGTGCCACTAACCCCGGTGACACCGGGGAGCTGTTTTTT. Translated, it gives CATNPGDTGELFF.

The table lists this clonotype with a few counts. As an off-target read in a library built for alpha chains, this beta chain has a frequency of little significance. The chain combines TRBV7-2 with TRBJ2-2; 7 bases agree with TRBD1. V trimming: 4 bases; J trimming: 6 bases; junction bases outside the gene matches: 5. The germline V gene encodes CDR1 SGHTA and CDR2 FQGNSA. This CDR3 spans 14 amino acids. CDR3: CASSWRQGAGELFF. CDR3 coding DNA: TGTGCCAGCAGCTGGAGGCAGGGGGCCGGGGAGCTGTTTTTT.

This clonotype is deemed medium-sized. A library made for alpha chains picked up this beta chain off target, so its size means little. V gene TRBV9 combines with J gene TRBJ2-2; D call uncertain. The CDR3 covers 11 residues. The germline gives CDR1 SGDLS, CDR2 YYNGEE. The V and J ends lost 4 bases and 4 bases respectively, with 2 bases between them. CDR3 DNA sequence: TGTGCCAGCAGCCTCACCGGGGAGCTGTTTTTT. The encoded protein is CASSLTGELFF.

This clonotype turned up a few times. Given a much more abundant clone one base away, this may be a read error. Little can be read into the size of this beta chain, an off-target read in a library designed for alpha chains. The chain combines TRBV3-1 with TRBJ2-3; D is undetermined. With 6 bases removed from V and 0 bases from J, the gap between germline ends came to 4 bases. The length of the CDR3 is 12 residues. The germline V gene has CDR1 LGHDT and CDR2 YNNKEL (reference sequence). The DNA of the CDR3 is TGTGCCAGCAGTGTCAGCACAGATACGCAGTATTTT. This gives the protein CASSVSTDTQYF.

This clonotype was seen a handful of times. The library was designed around alpha chains, so this beta chain is a stray read whose abundance carries little weight. This chain uses TRBV2 with TRBJ2-7; no definite D call. CDR3 length: 13 amino acids. The germline V gene has CDR1 SNHLY and CDR2 FYNNEI. V lost 7 bases, J lost 2 bases, and 12 bases lay in between. DNA for the CDR3: TGTGCCAGCAAAGTGTCTGGGCCCTACGAGCAGTACTTC. This codes for CASKVSGPYEQYF.

By proportion, this clonotype is medium-sized (0.01 to 0.1%). The size of this beta chain means little, since it is a stray read in a library made for alpha chains. The V gene is TRBV7-9, the J gene TRBJ1-1; the D is unclear. V lost 1 base and J 5 bases, leaving 8 bases between the germline ends. Per germline, CDR1 SEHNR and CDR2 FQNEAQ (reference sequence). The CDR3 covers 13 residues. The CDR3 DNA reads TGTGCCAGCAGCTTAGATTCACGGACTGAAGCTTTCTTT. This codes for CASSLDSRTEAFF.

This clonotype was observed a handful of times. Because the library targeted alpha chains, this beta chain is an off-target read whose size means little. This rearrangement joins TRBV7-9 to TRBJ2-3; D not resolved. With 5 bases removed from V and 5 bases from J, the gap between germline ends came to 11 bases. Germline CDR1 is SEHNR and CDR2 is FQNEAQ (reference sequence). The CDR3 contains 13 residues. The CDR3 sequence: CASSPLFRDTQYF. The CDR3 nucleotides read TGTGCCAGCAGCCCACTTTTTCGAGATACGCAGTATTTT.

This clonotype is large within its sample. This beta chain slipped into a library made for alpha chains as a stray read, so its size is not meaningful. The genes are TRBV10-3 and TRBJ2-2; 8 bases map to TRBD1. The CDR3 runs 15 residues. The J segment lost 1 base and the V segment lost 6 bases, leaving 4 bases of the junction unmatched. The germline V gene encodes CDR1 ENHRY and CDR2 SYGVKD. CDR3: CAIREGTGNTGELFF. In DNA form, the CDR3 reads TGTGCCATCAGGGAAGGGACAGGGAACACCGGGGAGCTGTTTTTT.

Notes on this clonotype: At one of its ends the junction is not consistent with the germline gene, which may arise from a read error. This beta chain turned up in a library designed for alpha chains; as an off-target read, its abundance says little. The rearrangement links TRBV27 to TRBJ2-7, with D tentatively TRBD1 or TRBD2 (6 bases each). The CDR3 spans 13 residues. CDR1 is MNHEY, CDR2 SMNVEV, per germline (reference sequence). The CDR3 is CVSRRDTFYEQYF. The CDR3 region has the DNA TGTGTCAGCAGGAGGGACACGTTCTACGAGCAGTACTTC.

This clonotype is judged large. This beta chain is an unintended read in a library built for alpha chains; its size means little. The chain uses TRBV5-4 and TRBJ2-5; TRBD2 agrees at 9 bases. CDR1 is SGHNT, CDR2 YYREEE, per germline (reference sequence). This CDR3 is 14 amino acids long. The trim removed 4 bases at V and 5 bases at J, leaving 6 bases unmatched. The CDR3 here is CASSIAGAGETQYF. The CDR3 nucleotides are TGTGCCAGCAGCATAGCGGGAGCCGGCGAGACCCAGTACTTC. The full variable domain, completed using reference TRBV5-4 and TRBJ2-5, is ETGVTQSPTHLIKTRGQQVTLRCSSQSGHNTVSWYQQALGQGPQFIFQYYREEENGRGNFPPRFSGLQFPNYSSELNVNALELDDSALYLCASSIAGAGETQYFGPGTRLLVL.

This clonotype is large. This beta chain lies outside the target of a library built for alpha chains; its clone size means little. J is TRBJ2-1 and V is TRBV6-5, with TRBD1 matching 7 bases. The J segment lost 8 bases and the V segment lost 4 bases, leaving 11 bases of the junction unmatched. Germline V CDR1 and CDR2: MNHEY, SVGAGI. This CDR3 comprises 15 residues. CDR3 in amino acids: CASSFQRKGADEQFF. The DNA for the CDR3 is TGTGCCAGCAGTTTCCAACGAAAGGGGGCCGATGAGCAGTTCTTC.

With regard to this clonotype: This beta chain is an off-target read within a library intended for alpha chains, so its frequency means little. The chain carries TRBV6-6 and TRBJ1-5, with D possibly being TRBD1 (5 bases). CDR1 MNHNY and CDR2 SVGAGI come from the germline V gene (reference sequence). V lost 11 bases to trimming and J lost 2 bases, with 19 bases between them. The CDR3 totals 15 residues. CDR3 residues: CASEERKGGNQPQHF. The DNA of the CDR3 is TGTGCCTCAGAGGAGAGGAAAGGGGGCAATCAGCCCCAGCATTTT.

On this clonotype: This beta chain represents an off-target read in a library built for alpha chains; its size is of limited meaning. The chain recombines TRBV7-2 with TRBJ1-2; D unclear. The CDR3 has 13 residues. V lost 4 bases, J lost 4 bases, and 10 bases lay in between. The germline gives CDR1 SGHTA, CDR2 FQGNSA. In DNA form, the CDR3 reads TGTGCCAGCAGCTCCCAGTTCTTCTATGGCTACACCTTC. Translating gives CASSSQFFYGYTF.

This clonotype rates as large (0.1 to 1%). Since the library was made to target alpha chains, this beta chain is a stray read and its abundance is not meaningful. The chain carries TRBV7-6 and TRBJ2-7, with 11 bases identical to TRBD2. CDR1 SGHVS and CDR2 FNYEAQ come from the germline V gene. This CDR3 comprises 14 residues. Losses at the gene ends were 7 bases for V and 6 bases for J; bases not matched to a gene: 8. The CDR3 bases are TGTGCCAGCACCGGGACTAGCGGTAATAGCGAGCAGTACTTC. Amino acid sequence: CASTGTSGNSEQYF.

This clonotype was observed a handful of times. Since it is a stray read in a library aimed at alpha chains, this beta chain has a size that is not meaningful. The CDR3 here is CASSRGELAYEQYF. Here the CDR3 DNA reads TGCGCCAGCAGCCGGGGGGAACTAGCGTACGAGCAGTACTTC. This chain joins TRBV5-1 and TRBJ2-7; 7 nucleotides agree with TRBD2. Germline CDR1 is SGHRS and CDR2 is YFSETQ. The ends lost 4 bases at V and 4 bases at J; junction bases unmatched: 8. The CDR3 covers 14 residues.

Concerning this clonotype: The library was built for alpha chains, so this beta chain is an off-target read and its size means little. The CDR3 loop is CASSAGRMTASYEQYF. DNA of the CDR3: TGTGCCAGCAGCGCAGGGCGGATGACGGCTTCCTACGAGCAGTACTTC. V and J are TRBV9 and TRBJ2-7, with D possibly matching TRBD1 (5 bases). Germline V gene lookup returns CDR1 SGDLS and CDR2 YYNGEE. V lost 3 bases to trimming and J lost 1 base, with 17 bases between them. The CDR3 runs to 16 residues.

A remark on this clonotype: This beta chain represents an off-target read in a library built for alpha chains; its size is of limited meaning. The V and J genes are TRBV6-2 or TRBV6-3 and TRBJ2-7; D could derive from TRBD1 or TRBD2 (5 bases each). Germline CDR1 and CDR2: MNHEY and SVGEGT. The CDR3 totals 13 residues. Trimming took off 6 bases at V and 6 bases at J, with 15 bases between the two ends. As DNA, the CDR3 is TGTGCCAGCAGAGAATCGACGGGGCGCGAGCAGTACTTC. Residues: CASRESTGREQYF.

This clonotype was detected only a few times. For a library built for alpha chains, this beta chain is a stray read; little rests on its size. V usage is TRBV30 and J usage is TRBJ2-1; 16 bases map to TRBD2. V gave up 5 bases and J gave up 10 bases; unmatched junction bases: 8. The CDR3 extends over 15 amino acids. Per the germline V gene, CDR1 is GTSNPN and CDR2 is SVGIG (reference sequence). CDR3 protein: CAWEPGLAGGGEQFF. For the CDR3, the DNA is TGTGCCTGGGAGCCGGGACTAGCGGGAGGGGGCGAGCAGTTCTTC.

By sample fraction, this clonotype is medium-sized. This beta chain is a stray read from a library made for alpha chains; its abundance is not meaningful. The chain couples TRBV20-1 to TRBJ2-3; 9 bases line up with TRBD2. In germline, CDR1 is DFQATT, CDR2 SNEGSKA (reference sequence). The V segment lost 3 bases and the J segment 6 bases; nucleotides outside the gene matches: 4. The CDR3 runs to 13 residues. The CDR3 spells CSARLAGPDTQYF. The CDR3, as DNA: TGCAGTGCTAGGCTAGCGGGACCTGATACGCAGTATTTT.